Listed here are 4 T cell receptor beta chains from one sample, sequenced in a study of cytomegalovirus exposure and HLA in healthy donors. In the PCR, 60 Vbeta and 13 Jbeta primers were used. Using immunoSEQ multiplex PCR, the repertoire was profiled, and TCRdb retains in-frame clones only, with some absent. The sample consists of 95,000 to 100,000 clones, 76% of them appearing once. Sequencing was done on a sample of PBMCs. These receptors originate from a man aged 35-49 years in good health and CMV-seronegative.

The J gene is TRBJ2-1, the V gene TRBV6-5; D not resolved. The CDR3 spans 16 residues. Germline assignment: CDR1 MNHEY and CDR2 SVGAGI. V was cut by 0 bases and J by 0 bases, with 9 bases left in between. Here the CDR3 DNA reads TGTGCCAGCAGTTACTCGGGCCCGAGCTCCTACAATGAGCAGTTCTTC. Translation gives CASSYSGPSSYNEQFF.

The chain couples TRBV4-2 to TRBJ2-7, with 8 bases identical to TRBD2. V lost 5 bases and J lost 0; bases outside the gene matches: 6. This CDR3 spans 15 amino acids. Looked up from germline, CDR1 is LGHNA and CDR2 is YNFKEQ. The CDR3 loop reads CASSEAGGPSYEQYF. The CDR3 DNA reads TGTGCCAGCAGCGAGGCGGGGGGCCCCTCCTACGAGCAGTACTTC.

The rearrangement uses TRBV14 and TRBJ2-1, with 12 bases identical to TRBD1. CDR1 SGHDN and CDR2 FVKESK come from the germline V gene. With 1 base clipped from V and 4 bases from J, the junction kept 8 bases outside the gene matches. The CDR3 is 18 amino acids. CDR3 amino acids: CASSQGPGQGAPYNEQFF. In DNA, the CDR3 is TGTGCCAGCAGCCAAGGACCGGGACAGGGGGCCCCGTACAATGAGCAGTTCTTC.

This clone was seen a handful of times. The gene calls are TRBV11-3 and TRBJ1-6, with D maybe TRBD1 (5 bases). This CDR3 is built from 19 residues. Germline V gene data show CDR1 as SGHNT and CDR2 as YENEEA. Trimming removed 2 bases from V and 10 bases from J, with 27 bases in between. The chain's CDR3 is CASSLFFFGILMGRSPLHF. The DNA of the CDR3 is TGTGCCAGCAGCTTATTTTTTTTTGGCATCCTAATGGGGCGATCACCCCTCCACTTT.